This is a list of T cell receptor beta chains from one sample in a study of blood T cell repertoires in COVID-19. Repertoires were generated with immunoSEQ multiplex PCR, while TCRdb's copy carries only in-frame clones and drops some. There are some 280,000 clones in the sample; over 80% occur only once, and around 4.2% lies in the top ten. The sample comprised peripheral blood. The receptor set was obtained from a woman aged 50 to 60 with active or convalescent COVID-19. Each CDR3 is given with its conserved first and last residue. The D gene is left open where the match is weak.

V: TRBV12-5; J: TRBJ2-7; D: -; CDR3: CAAARDFYEQYF
V: TRBV5-4; J: TRBJ2-3; D: TRBD2; CDR3: CASSPRTSGRLTDTQYF
V: TRBV18; J: TRBJ1-1; D: -; CDR3: CASSSTGPGTEAFF
V: TRBV30; J: TRBJ2-7; D: TRBD1; CDR3: CAWSPTGWNEQYF
V: TRBV6-1; J: TRBJ1-2; D: TRBD1; CDR3: CASSEATTGYYGYTF
V: TRBV9; J: TRBJ1-2; D: TRBD1; CDR3: CASSVNRQGEDGYTF
V: TRBV7-8; J: TRBJ2-1; D: TRBD2; CDR3: CASSLQTPGLETEQFF
V: TRBV5-4; J: TRBJ2-1; D: TRBD2; CDR3: CASSPTSGSYNEQFF
V: TRBV7-3; J: TRBJ2-1; D: -; CDR3: CASSLGALNEQFF
V: TRBV3-1/TRBV3-2; J: TRBJ1-4; D: -; CDR3: CASSQDSGEKLFF
V: TRBV29-1; J: TRBJ1-1; D: TRBD1; CDR3: CSVELAGGADTEAFF
V: TRBV6-5; J: TRBJ1-3; D: TRBD1; CDR3: CASSYARQGGGNTIYF
V: TRBV6-1; J: TRBJ2-7; D: TRBD1; CDR3: CASSETIWTGGYEQYF
V: TRBV5-1; J: TRBJ1-1; D: -; CDR3: CASSRGGNTEAFF
V: TRBV10-2; J: TRBJ2-3; D: TRBD2; CDR3: CASRASGTTDTQYF
V: TRBV13; J: TRBJ2-5; D: -; CDR3: CASSLQGAETQYF
V: TRBV9; J: TRBJ2-1; D: -; CDR3: CASSLGGSYNEQFF
V: TRBV18; J: TRBJ1-1; D: -; CDR3: CASSPRGEGSEAFF
V: TRBV15; J: TRBJ2-7; D: TRBD2; CDR3: CATRRERSGPSSYEQYF
V: TRBV30; J: TRBJ2-1; D: TRBD2; CDR3: CAWSASIPGLAGRYNEQFF
V: TRBV6-1; J: TRBJ2-7; D: -; CDR3: CASSEGKGIAGTLGEQYF
V: TRBV14; J: TRBJ2-7; D: -; CDR3: CASSFGGGSYEQYF
V: TRBV4-2; J: TRBJ2-2; D: -; CDR3: CASSQDRSSANTGELFF
V: TRBV29-1; J: TRBJ2-2; D: -; CDR3: CSVQRAGAGELFF
V: TRBV13; J: TRBJ2-7; D: -; CDR3: CASSLAASFYEQYF
V: TRBV9; J: TRBJ2-3; D: -; CDR3: CASSVVERAEGITDTQYF